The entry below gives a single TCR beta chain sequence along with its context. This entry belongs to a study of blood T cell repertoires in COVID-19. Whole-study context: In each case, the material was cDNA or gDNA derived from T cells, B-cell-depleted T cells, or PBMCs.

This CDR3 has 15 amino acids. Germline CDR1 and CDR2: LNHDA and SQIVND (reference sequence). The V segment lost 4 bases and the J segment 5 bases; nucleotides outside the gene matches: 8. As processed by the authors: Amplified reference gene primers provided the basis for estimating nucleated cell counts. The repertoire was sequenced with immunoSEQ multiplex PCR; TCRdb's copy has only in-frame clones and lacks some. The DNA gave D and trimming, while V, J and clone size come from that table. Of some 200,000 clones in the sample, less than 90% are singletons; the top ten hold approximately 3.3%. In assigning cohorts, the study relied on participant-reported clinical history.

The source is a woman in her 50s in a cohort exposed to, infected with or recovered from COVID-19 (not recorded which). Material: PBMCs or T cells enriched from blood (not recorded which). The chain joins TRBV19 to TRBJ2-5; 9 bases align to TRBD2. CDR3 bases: TGTGCCAGTAGTAGTAGCGGGGGAGTTCGGGAGACCCAGTACTTC. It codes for CASSSSGGVRETQYF.